This TCR beta chain was identified during a study of healthy donors' naive CD4 and CD8 T cells. Trimming took off 3 bases at V and 0 bases at J, with 17 bases between the two ends. CDR1 is MNHNS, CDR2 SASEGT, per germline. The length of the CDR3 is 17 residues. Each TCR library used 500 ng of total RNA and a linear amplification protocol. TCRdb fed the reads into MiXCR, producing one record per CDR3 protein. The sample has 150,000 to 200,000 distinct CDR3 sequences, around 80% seen once; the top ten hold less than 2.5%. In its sample, this clonotype was seen a few times. This TCR derives from a pool of human donors in good health; the sample pools cells from several healthy donors. Sequenced sample: naive CD4+ and CD8+ T cells sorted from blood, pooled from several donors. This chain connects TRBV6-1 to TRBJ1-1, with D possibly matching TRBD1 (5 bases). The CDR3 region is CASSDYPGQDMNTEAFF. CDR3 DNA sequence: TGTGCCAGCAGTGATTACCCTGGCCAGGACATGAACACTGAAGCTTTCTTT.